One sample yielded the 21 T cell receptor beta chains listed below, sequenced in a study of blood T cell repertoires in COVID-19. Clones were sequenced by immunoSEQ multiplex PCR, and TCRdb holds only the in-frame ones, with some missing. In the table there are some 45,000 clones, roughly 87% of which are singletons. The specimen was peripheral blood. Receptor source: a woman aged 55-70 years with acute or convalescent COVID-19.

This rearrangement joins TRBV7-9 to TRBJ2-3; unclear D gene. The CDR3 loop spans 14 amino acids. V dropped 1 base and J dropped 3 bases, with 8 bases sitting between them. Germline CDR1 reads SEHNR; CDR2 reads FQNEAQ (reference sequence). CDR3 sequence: CASSLVQVTDTQYF. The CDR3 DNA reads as TGTGCCAGCAGCTTAGTGCAGGTGACAGATACGCAGTATTTT.

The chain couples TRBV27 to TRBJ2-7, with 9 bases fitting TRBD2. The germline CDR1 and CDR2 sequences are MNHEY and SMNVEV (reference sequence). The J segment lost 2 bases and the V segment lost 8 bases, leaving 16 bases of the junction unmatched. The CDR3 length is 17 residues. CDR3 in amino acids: CASQSLSFGGGAYEQYF. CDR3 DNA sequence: TGTGCCAGCCAAAGTTTATCTTTCGGCGGGGGGGCCTACGAGCAGTACTTC.

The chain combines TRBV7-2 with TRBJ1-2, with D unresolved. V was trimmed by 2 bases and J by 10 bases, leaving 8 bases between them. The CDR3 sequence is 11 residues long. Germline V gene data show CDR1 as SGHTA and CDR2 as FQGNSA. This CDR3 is CASSLMADYTF. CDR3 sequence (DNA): TGTGCCAGCAGCTTAATGGCCGACTACACCTTC.

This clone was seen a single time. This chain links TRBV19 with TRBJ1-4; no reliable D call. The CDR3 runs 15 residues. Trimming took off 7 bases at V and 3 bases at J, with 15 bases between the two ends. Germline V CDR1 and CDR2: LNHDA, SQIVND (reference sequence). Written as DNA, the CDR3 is TGTGCCAGTAATACGGGGTCGTATCCTAATGAAAAACTGTTTTTT. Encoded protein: CASNTGSYPNEKLFF.

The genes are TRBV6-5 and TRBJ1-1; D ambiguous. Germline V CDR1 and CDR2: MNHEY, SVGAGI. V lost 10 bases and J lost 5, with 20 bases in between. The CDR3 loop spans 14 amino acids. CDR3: CATLWGGLVTEAFF. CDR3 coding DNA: TGTGCCACGCTGTGGGGAGGGCTGGTTACTGAAGCTTTCTTT.

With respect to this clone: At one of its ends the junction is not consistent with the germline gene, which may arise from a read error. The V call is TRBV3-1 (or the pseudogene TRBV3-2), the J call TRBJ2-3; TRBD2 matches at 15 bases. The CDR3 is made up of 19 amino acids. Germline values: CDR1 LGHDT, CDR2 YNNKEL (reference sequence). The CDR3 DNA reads TGTGCCAGCAGCAAAGAACTGGGACTAGCGGGGGGCAGCCCAGATACGCAGTATTTT. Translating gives CASSKELGLAGGSPDTQYF.

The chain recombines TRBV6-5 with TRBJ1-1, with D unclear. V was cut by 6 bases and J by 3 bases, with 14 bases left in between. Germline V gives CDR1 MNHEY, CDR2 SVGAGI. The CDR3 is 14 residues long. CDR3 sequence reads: CASRPAEEDTEAFF. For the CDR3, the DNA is TGTGCCAGCAGGCCCGCTGAGGAGGACACTGAAGCTTTCTTT.

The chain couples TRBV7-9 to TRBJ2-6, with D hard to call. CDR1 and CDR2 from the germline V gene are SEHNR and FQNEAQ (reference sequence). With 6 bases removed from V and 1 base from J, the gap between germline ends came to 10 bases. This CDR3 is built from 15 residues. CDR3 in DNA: TGTGCCAGCAGTCGAGACGGGTCTGGGGCCAACGTCCTGACTTTC. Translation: CASSRDGSGANVLTF.

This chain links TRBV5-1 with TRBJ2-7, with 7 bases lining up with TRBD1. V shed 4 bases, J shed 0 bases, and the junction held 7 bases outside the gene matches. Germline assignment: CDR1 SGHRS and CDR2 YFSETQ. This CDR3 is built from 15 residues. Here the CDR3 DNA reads TGCGCCAGCAGCCCTAGACAGGGACCCTCCTACGAGCAGTACTTC. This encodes CASSPRQGPSYEQYF.

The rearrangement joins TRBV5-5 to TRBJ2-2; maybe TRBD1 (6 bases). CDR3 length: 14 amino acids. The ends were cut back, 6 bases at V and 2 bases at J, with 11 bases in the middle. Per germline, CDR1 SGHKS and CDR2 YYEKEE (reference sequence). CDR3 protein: CASTGTINTGELFF. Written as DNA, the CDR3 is TGTGCCAGCACCGGGACAATAAACACCGGGGAGCTGTTTTTT. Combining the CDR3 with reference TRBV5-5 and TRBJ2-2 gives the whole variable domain DAGVTQSPTHLIKTRGQQVTLRCSPISGHKSVSWYQQVLGQGPQFIFQYYEKEERGRGNFPDRFSARQFPNYSSELNVNALLLGDSALYLCASTGTINTGELFFGEGSRLTVL.

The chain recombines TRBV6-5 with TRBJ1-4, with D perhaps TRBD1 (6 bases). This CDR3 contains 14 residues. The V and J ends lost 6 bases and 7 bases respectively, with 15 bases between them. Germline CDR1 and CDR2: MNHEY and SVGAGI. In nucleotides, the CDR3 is TGTGCCAGCAGCGGTTCAGGGGTTCGTGAAAAACTGTTTTTT. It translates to CASSGSGVREKLFF.

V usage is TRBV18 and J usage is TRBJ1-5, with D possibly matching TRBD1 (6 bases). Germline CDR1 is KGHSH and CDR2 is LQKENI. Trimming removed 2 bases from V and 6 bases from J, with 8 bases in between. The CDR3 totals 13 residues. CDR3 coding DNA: TGTGCCAGCTCACCAGGGGGCACTCAGCCCCAGCATTTT. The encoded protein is CASSPGGTQPQHF.

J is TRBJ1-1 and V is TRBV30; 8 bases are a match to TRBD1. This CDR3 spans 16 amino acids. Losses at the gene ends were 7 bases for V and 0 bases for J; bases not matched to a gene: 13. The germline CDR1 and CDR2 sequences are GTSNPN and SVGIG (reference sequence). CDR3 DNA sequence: TGTGCCTCATCAGGGGGCGCGGGGGTTTTGAACACTGAAGCTTTCTTT. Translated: CASSGGAGVLNTEAFF.

CDR3 amino acids: CASGGGRANIQYF. The CDR3 DNA is TGTGCCAGCGGAGGGGGCAGGGCCAACATTCAGTACTTC. This chain joins TRBV27 and TRBJ2-4; D is possibly TRBD1 (7 bases). Germline CDR1 is MNHEY and CDR2 is SMNVEV (reference sequence). There are 13 residues in the CDR3. V dropped 8 bases and J dropped 7 bases, with 15 bases sitting between them.

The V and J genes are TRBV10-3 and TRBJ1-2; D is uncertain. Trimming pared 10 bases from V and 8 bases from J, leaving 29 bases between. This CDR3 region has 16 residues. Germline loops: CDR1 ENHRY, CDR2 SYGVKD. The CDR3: CATNPHFETTRRGYTF. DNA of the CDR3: TGTGCCACCAATCCCCACTTTGAAACCACCCGAAGAGGCTACACCTTC.

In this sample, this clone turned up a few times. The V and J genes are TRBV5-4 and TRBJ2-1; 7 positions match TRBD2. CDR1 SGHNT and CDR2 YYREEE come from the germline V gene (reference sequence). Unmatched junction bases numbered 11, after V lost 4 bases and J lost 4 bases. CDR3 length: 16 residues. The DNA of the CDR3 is TGTGCCAGCAGCCCGCGAAGCGGGGATTCTTACAATGAGCAGTTCTTC. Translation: CASSPRSGDSYNEQFF.

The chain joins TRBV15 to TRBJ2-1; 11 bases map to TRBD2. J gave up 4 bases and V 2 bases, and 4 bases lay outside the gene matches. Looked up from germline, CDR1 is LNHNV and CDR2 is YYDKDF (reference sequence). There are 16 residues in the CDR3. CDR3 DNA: TGTGCCACCAGCAGAACCTCTAGCGGGGGGTACAATGAGCAGTTCTTC. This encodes CATSRTSSGGYNEQFF.

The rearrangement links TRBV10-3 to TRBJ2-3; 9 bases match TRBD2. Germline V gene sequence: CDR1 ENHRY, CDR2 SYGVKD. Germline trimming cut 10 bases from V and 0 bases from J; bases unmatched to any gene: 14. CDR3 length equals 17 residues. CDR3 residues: CATILGLASGSTDTQYF. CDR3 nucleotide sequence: TGTGCCACTATTTTGGGACTAGCTTCGGGGAGCACAGATACGCAGTATTTT.

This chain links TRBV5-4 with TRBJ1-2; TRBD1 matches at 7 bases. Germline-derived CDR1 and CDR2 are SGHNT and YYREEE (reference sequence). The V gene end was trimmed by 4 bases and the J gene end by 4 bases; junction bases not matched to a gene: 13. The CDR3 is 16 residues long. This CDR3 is CASSRDRDRQGYGYTF. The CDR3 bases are TGTGCCAGCAGCCGAGACCGGGACAGACAAGGCTATGGCTACACCTTC. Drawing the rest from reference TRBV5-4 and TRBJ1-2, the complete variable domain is ETGVTQSPTHLIKTRGQQVTLRCSSQSGHNTVSWYQQALGQGPQFIFQYYREEENGRGNFPPRFSGLQFPNYSSELNVNALELDDSALYLCASSRDRDRQGYGYTFGSGTRLTVV.

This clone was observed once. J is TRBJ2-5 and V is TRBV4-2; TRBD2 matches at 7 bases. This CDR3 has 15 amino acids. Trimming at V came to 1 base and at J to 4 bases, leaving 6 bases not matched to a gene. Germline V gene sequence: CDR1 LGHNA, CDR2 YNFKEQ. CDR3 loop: CASSQVGGSSETQYF. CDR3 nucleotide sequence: TGTGCCAGCAGCCAAGTGGGGGGGTCCTCAGAGACCCAGTACTTC.

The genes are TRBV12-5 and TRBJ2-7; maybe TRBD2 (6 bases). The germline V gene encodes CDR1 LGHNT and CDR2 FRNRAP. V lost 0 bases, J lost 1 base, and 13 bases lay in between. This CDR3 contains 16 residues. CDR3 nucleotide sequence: TGTGCTAGTGGTTTGGTAGGGGTAGCGGAGTCCTACGAGCAGTACTTC. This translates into CASGLVGVAESYEQYF.